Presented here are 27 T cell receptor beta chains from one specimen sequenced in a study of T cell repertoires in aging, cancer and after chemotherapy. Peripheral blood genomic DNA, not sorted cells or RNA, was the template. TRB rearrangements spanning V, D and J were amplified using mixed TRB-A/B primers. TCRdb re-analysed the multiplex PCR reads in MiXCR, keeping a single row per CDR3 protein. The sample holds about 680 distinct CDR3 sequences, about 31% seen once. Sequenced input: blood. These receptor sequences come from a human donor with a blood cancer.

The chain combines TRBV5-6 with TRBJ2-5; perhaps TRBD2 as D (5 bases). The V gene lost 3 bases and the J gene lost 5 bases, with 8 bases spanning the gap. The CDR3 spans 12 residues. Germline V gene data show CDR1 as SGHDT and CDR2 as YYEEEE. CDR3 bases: TGTGCCAGCAGCTACCGGAGGGAGACCCAGTACTTC. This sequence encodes CASSYRRETQYF.

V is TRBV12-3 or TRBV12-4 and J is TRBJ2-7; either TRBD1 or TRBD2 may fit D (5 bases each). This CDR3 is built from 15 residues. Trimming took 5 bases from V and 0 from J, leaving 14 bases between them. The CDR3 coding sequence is TGTGCCAGCAGTACGACCTGGGACGGCTCCTACGAGCAGTACTTC. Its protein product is CASSTTWDGSYEQYF.

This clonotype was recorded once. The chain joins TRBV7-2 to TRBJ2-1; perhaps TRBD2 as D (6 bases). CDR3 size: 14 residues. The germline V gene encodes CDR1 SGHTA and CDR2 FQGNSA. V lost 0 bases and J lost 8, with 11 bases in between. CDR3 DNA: TGTGCCAGCAGCTTAGCGGGCGGGGTGGATGAGCAGTTCTTC. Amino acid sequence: CASSLAGGVDEQFF.

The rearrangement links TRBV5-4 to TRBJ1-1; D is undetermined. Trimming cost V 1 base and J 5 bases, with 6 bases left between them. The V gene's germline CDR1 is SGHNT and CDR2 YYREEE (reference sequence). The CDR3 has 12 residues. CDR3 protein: CASSLYGTEAFF. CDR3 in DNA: TGTGCCAGCAGCTTGTATGGTACTGAAGCTTTCTTT.

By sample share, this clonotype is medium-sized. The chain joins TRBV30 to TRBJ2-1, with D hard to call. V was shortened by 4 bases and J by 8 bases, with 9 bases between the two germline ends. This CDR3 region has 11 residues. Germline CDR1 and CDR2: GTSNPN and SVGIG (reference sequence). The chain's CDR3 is CAWMHRDEQFF. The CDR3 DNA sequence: TGTGCCTGGATGCATCGGGATGAGCAGTTCTTC. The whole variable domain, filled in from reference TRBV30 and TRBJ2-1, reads SQTIHQWPATLVQPVGSPLSLECTVEGTSNPNLYWYRQAAGRGLQLLFYSVGIGQISSEVPQNLSASRPQDRQFILSSKKLLLSDSGFYLCAWMHRDEQFFGPGTRLTVL.

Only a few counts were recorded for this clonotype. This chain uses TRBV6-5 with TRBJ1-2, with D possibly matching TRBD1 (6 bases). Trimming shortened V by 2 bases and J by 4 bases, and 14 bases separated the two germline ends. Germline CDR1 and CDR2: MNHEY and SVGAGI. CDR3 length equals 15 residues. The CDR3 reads CASSYDPGAGYGYTF. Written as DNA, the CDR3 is TGTGCCAGCAGTTACGATCCGGGGGCAGGCTATGGCTACACCTTC.

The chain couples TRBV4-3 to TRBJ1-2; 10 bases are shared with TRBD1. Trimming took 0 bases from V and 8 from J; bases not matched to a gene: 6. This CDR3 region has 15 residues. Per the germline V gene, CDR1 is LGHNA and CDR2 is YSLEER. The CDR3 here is CASSQERGQGVGYTF. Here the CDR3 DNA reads TGCGCCAGCAGCCAAGAGCGTGGACAGGGGGTGGGCTACACCTTC.

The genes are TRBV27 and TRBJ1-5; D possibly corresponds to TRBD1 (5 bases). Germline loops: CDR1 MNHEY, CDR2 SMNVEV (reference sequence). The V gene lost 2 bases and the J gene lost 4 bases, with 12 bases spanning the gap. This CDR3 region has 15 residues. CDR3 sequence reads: CASSLGGTPNQPQHF. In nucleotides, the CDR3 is TGTGCCAGCAGTTTAGGAGGGACCCCTAATCAGCCCCAGCATTTT.

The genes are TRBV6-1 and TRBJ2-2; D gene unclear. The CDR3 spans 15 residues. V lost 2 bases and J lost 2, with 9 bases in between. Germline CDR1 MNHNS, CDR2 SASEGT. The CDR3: CASSESVPNTGELFF. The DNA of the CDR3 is TGTGCCAGCAGTGAAAGTGTTCCTAACACCGGGGAGCTGTTTTTT.

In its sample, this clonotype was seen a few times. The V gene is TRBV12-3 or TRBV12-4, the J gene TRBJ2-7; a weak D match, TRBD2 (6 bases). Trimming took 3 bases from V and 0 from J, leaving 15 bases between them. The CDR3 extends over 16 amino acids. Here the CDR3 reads CASSFPLAPSSYEQYF. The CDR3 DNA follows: TGTGCCAGCAGTTTTCCCCTAGCGCCGAGCTCCTACGAGCAGTACTTC.

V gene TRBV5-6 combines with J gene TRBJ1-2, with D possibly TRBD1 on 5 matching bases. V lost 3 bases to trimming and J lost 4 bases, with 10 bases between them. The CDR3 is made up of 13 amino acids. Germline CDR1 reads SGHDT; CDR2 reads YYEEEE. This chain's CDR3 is CASSWGRRYGYTF. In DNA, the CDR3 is TGTGCCAGCAGCTGGGGACGGCGCTATGGCTACACCTTC.

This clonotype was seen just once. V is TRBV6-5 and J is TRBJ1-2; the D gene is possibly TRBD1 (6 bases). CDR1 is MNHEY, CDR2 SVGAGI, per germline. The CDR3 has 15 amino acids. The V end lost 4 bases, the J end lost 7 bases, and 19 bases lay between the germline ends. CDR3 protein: CASSSKGGGRGGYTF. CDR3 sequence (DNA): TGTGCCAGCAGTTCCAAGGGGGGAGGGCGGGGTGGCTACACCTTC.

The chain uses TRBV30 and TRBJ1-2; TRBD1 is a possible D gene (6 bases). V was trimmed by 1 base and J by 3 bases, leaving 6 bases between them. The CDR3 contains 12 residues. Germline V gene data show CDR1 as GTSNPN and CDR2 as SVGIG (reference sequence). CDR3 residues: CAWSDRDYGYTF. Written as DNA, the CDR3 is TGTGCCTGGAGTGACAGGGACTATGGCTACACCTTC.

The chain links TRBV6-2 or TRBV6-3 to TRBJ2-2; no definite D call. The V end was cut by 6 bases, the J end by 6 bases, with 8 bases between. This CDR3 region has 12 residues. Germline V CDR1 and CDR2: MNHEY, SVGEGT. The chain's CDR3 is CASSRAPGELFF. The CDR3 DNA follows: TGTGCCAGCAGCCGGGCGCCCGGGGAGCTGTTTTTT.

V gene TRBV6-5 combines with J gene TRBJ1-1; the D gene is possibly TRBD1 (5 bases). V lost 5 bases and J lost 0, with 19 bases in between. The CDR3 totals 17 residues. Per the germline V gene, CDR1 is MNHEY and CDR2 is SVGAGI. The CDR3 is CASSKGLENIMNTEAFF. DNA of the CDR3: TGTGCCAGCAGTAAGGGACTCGAGAACATCATGAACACTGAAGCTTTCTTT.

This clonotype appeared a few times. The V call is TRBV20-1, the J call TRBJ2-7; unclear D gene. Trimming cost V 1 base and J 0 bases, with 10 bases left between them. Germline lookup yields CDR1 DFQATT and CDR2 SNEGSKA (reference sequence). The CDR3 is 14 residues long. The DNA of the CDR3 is TGCAGTGCTAGAGCTAGGGAATTCTCCTACGAGCAGTACTTC. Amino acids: CSARAREFSYEQYF.

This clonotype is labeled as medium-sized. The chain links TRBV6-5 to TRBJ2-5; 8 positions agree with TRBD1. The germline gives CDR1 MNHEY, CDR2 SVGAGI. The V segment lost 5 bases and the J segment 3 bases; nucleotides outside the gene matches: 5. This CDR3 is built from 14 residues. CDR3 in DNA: TGTGCCAGCAGTCGGACAGGGTACAAAGAGACCCAGTACTTC. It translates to CASSRTGYKETQYF.

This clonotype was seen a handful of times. The CDR3 DNA sequence: TGTGCCATCTGGGAGGGACTAGCGGGAAGGAATGAGCAGTTCTTC. Its translation: CAIWEGLAGRNEQFF. The chain is built from TRBV10-3 and TRBJ2-1, with 13 bases aligning to TRBD2. Germline lookup yields CDR1 ENHRY and CDR2 SYGVKD. The CDR3 has 15 amino acids. Trimming took 8 bases from V and 7 from J; bases not matched to a gene: 8.

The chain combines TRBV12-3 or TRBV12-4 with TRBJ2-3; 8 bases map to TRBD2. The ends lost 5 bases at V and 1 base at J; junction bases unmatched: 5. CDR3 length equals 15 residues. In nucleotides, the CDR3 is TGTGCCAGCAGTGGAGGCGGGAGGCGCACAGATACGCAGTATTTT. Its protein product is CASSGGGRRTDTQYF.

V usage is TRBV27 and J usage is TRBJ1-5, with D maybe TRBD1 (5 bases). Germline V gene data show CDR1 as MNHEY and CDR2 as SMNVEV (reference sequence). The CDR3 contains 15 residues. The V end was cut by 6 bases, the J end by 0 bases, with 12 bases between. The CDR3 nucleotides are TGTGCCAGCAGGAGGGACGGGATTAGCAATCAGCCCCAGCATTTT. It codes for CASRRDGISNQPQHF.

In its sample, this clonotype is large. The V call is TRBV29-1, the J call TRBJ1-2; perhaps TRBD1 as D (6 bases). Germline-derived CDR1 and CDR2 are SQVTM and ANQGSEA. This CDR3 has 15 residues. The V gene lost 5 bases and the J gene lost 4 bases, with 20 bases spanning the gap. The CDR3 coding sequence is TGCAGCGTTAACAAAGAAGGACAGTCCACCTATGGCTACACCTTC. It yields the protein CSVNKEGQSTYGYTF.

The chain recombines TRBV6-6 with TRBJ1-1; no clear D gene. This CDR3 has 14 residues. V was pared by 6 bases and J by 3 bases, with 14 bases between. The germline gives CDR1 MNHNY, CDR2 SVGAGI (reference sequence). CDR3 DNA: TGTGCCAGCAGCCTCGGGGTGAAGGACACTGAAGCTTTCTTT. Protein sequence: CASSLGVKDTEAFF.

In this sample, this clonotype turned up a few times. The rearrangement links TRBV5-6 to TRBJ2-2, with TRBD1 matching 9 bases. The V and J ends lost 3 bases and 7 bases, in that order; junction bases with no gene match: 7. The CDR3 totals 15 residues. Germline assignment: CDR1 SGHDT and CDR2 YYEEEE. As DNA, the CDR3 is TGTGCCAGCAGCTGGGGACAGGGAGGGGTCGGGGAGCTGTTTTTT. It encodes CASSWGQGGVGELFF.

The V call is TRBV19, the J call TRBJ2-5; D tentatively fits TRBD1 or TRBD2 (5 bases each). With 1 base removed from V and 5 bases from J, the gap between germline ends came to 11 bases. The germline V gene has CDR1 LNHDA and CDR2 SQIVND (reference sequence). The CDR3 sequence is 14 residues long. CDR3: CASSIVGVRETQYF. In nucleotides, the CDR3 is TGTGCCAGTAGTATAGTGGGGGTGCGGGAGACCCAGTACTTC.

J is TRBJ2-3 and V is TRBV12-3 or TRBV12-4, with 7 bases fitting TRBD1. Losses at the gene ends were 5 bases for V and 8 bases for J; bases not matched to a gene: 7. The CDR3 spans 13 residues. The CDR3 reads CASSGTGAATQYF. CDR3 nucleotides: TGTGCCAGCAGTGGCACAGGGGCCGCTACGCAGTATTTT.

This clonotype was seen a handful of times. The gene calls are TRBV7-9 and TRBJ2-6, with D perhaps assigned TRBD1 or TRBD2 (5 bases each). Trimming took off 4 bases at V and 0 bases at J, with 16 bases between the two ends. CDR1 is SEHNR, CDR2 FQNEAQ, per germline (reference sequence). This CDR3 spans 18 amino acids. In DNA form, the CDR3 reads TGTGCCAGCAGCTGGACTCCACAGGCTTTCTCTGGGGCCAACGTCCTGACTTTC. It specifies CASSWTPQAFSGANVLTF.

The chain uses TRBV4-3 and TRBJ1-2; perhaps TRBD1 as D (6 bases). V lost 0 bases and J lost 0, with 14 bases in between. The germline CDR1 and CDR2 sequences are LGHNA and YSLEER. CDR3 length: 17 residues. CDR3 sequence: CASSQDLAGASNYGYTF. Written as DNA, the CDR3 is TGCGCCAGCAGCCAAGATTTGGCAGGGGCGTCTAACTATGGCTACACCTTC.